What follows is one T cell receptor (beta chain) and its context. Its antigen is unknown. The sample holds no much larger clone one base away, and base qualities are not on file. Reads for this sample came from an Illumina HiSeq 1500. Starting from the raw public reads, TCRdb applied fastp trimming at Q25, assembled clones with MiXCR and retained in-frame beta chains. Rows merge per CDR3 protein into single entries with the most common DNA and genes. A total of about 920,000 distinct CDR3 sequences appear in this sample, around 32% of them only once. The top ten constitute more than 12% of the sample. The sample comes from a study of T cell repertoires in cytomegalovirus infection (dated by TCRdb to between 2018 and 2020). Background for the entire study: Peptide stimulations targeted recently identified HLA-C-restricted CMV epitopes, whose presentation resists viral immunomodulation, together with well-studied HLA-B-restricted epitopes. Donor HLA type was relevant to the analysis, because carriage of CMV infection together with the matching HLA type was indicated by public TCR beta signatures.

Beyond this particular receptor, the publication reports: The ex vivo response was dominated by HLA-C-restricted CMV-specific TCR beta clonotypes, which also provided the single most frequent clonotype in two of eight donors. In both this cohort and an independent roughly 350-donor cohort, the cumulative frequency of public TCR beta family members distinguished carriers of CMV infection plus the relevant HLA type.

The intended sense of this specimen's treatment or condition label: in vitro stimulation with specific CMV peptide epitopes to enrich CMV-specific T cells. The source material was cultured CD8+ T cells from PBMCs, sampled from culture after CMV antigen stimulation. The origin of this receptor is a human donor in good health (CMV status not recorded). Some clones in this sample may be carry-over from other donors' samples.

The CDR3 in this case is CASNAEDEQYV. The DNA sequence is as follows: TGTGCCAGCAACGCGGAGGACGAGCAGTACGTC. In this chain, TRBV6-8 is recombined with TRBJ2-7; possibly the D gene is TRBD2, per 5 matching bases. Trimming takes 7 bases from V and 5 bases from J, and the germline ends sit 9 bases apart. As encoded in the germline V gene, CDR1 is MNHGY while CDR2 is SAAAGT. The CDR3 goes from the cysteine to the valine over 11 residues. The only DNA kept is the CDR3, 33 bases in frame from the first base.